This TCR beta chain was recovered during a study of OX40 agonist ivuxolimab in advanced cancers. Overall study context: Treatment of patients was with ivuxolimab, an agonistic anti-OX40 (CD134) antibody.

Only in-frame clones appear in the TCRdb table, and some are missing; sequencing was by immunoSEQ multiplex PCR. In the table there are tens of thousands of clones, 90% of which are singletons. Germline CDR1 is MDHEN and CDR2 is SYDVKM. The CDR3 runs 14 residues. Trimming at V came to 3 bases and at J to 5 bases, leaving 4 bases not matched to a gene. The chain recombines TRBV28 with TRBJ1-3; 7 nucleotides line up with TRBD1. The source of this sequence is an adult with an advanced solid tumor such as melanoma, head and neck, liver or kidney cancer. The material sequenced was CD4+ or CD8+ T cells sorted from blood, taken in a trial of the OX40 agonist ivuxolimab. The CDR3 protein is CASSFWDRRNTIYF. CDR3 nucleotides: TGTGCCAGCAGTTTCTGGGACAGAAGAAACACCATATATTTT.